These T cell receptor beta chains were read from a single sample in a study of blood T cell repertoires in COVID-19. Only in-frame clones appear in the TCRdb table, and some are missing; sequencing was by immunoSEQ multiplex PCR. This sample carries more than 95,000 clones, roughly nine tenths of them seen once, and the ten largest clones take around 8%. Sequences were obtained from peripheral blood. These receptors all come from a man between 70 and 80 years old who had recovered from COVID-19. CDR3s include the opening cysteine and the closing phenylalanine or tryptophan. D genes are given only for firm matches. Size tells how often a clone was seen (once, few, many) or the class of an expanded clone, and some rows leave it out.

j_call | v_call | clone_size | d_call | cdr3_nt | cdr3_aa
TRBJ2-1 | TRBV3-1/TRBV3-2 | . | TRBD1 | TGTGCCAGCAATGCAGGGGGCCGGCAGTTCTTC | CASNAGGRQFF
TRBJ1-5 | TRBV20-1 | . | TRBD1 | TGCAGTGCTAGTGACGGACAGGGGGATCAGCCCCAGCATTTT | CSASDGQGDQPQHF
TRBJ1-3 | TRBV7-9 | few | . | TGTGCCAGCAGCTCCATCAACACCATATATTTT | CASSSINTIYF
TRBJ1-3 | TRBV13 | . | . | TGTGCCAGCAGCTTACGAGATGGAAACACCATATATTTT | CASSLRDGNTIYF
TRBJ1-2 | TRBV5-4 | few | . | TGTGCCAGCAGCTTGGATCCGGGGAACTATGGCTACACCTTC | CASSLDPGNYGYTF
TRBJ1-2 | TRBV27 | once | . | TGTGCCAGCAGTCCGCGAGAGGGAACCTATGGCTACACCTTC | CASSPREGTYGYTF
TRBJ2-7 | TRBV13 | . | TRBD2 | TGTGCCAGCAGCGGTACTAGCGGGGGGACCTCCTACGAGCAGTACTTC | CASSGTSGGTSYEQYF
TRBJ1-1 | TRBV18 | . | TRBD1 | TGTGCCAGCTCACCGACAGGGAAGAGCGAAGCTTTCTTT | CASSPTGKSEAFF
TRBJ2-6 | TRBV7-2 | . | . | TGTGCCAGCAGCTTCAGAGGCAGACCAAGCTCTGGGGCCAACGTCCTGACTTTC | CASSFRGRPSSGANVLTF
TRBJ2-2 | TRBV4-3 | . | . | TGCGCCAGCAGCCAAGATCAAACCGGTCCCGGGGAGCTGTTTTTT | CASSQDQTGPGELFF
TRBJ2-2 | TRBV4-1 | . | . | TGCGCCAGCAGCCAAGACCTCGCGGGACTCTTGAACACCGGGGAGCTGTTTTTT | CASSQDLAGLLNTGELFF
TRBJ1-3 | TRBV30 | . | . | TGTGCCTGGAGTTTAGCAGGGGTTGGGTCTGGAAACACCATATATTTT | CAWSLAGVGSGNTIYF
TRBJ2-1 | TRBV4-3 | . | TRBD2 | TGCGCCAGCAGCCAAAGATTACTAGCGGGAGTACTGAATGAGCAGTTCTTC | CASSQRLLAGVLNEQFF
TRBJ1-3 | TRBV5-5 | . | . | TGTGCCAGCCTCAGTACGGGAAACACCATATATTTT | CASLSTGNTIYF
TRBJ2-7 | TRBV28 | . | TRBD2 | TGTGCCAGCACCGTAGCGGGGGGGGACTACGAGCAGTACTTC | CASTVAGGDYEQYF
TRBJ1-6 | TRBV7-7 | . | . | TGTGCCAGCAGCTTATCCAGGGATTCACCCCTCCACTTT | CASSLSRDSPLHF
TRBJ2-2 | TRBV9 | . | TRBD2 | TGTGCCAGCCACATCCGGCGGGAGGGGAACACCGGGGAGCTGTTTTTT | CASHIRREGNTGELFF
TRBJ1-3 | TRBV28 | . | TRBD1 | TGTGCCAGCAGTAGAACGACCACAGGGGGTGGTAGGTTGTATTTT | CASSRTTTGGGRLYF
TRBJ2-1 | TRBV28 | . | TRBD1 | TGTGCCAGCAGTCCATGGACAGGAATCAATGAGCAGTTCTTC | CASSPWTGINEQFF
TRBJ1-2 | TRBV19 | . | . | TGTGCCAGTAGTATGTCCTTCGAGGGCGGCTACACCTTC | CASSMSFEGGYTF
TRBJ1-1 | TRBV3-1/TRBV3-2 | . | . | TGTGCCAGCACCCGGGGGGGACTGAACACTGAAGCTTTCTTT | CASTRGGLNTEAFF
TRBJ1-6 | TRBV3-1/TRBV3-2 | . | . | TGTGCCAGCAGCAGAGGGTGGAATAATTCACCCCTCCACTTT | CASSRGWNNSPLHF
TRBJ1-3 | TRBV15 | . | . | TGTGCCACCAGCAGAGATGCGAGGAGGACCATATATTTT | CATSRDARRTIYF
TRBJ1-5 | TRBV19 | . | . | TGTGCCAGTACAGATTATAGCAATCAGCCCCAGCATTTT | CASTDYSNQPQHF
TRBJ2-3 | TRBV30 | once | TRBD1 | TGTGCCTGGACCCCGGACAGGGGGCGTATGTGGGATACGCAGTATTTT | CAWTPDRGRMWDTQYF
TRBJ2-2 | TRBV5-4 | . | TRBD2 | TGTGCCAGCAGCCCCGAACTAGCGCCACCCCCCCCCGGGGAGCTGTTTTTT | CASSPELAPPPPGELFF
TRBJ2-7 | TRBV7-3 | . | . | TGTGCCAGCAGCTTATCAGGGACAAGTTACGAGCAGTACTTC | CASSLSGTSYEQYF
TRBJ1-4 | TRBV4-2 | . | . | TGTGCCAGCATTCCCGGGATTGCAACTAATGAAAAACTGTTTTTT | CASIPGIATNEKLFF
TRBJ1-6 | TRBV5-5 | . | . | TGTGCCAGCAGCAGCGAGAGGGTTGCACCCCTCCACTTT | CASSSERVAPLHF
TRBJ1-2 | TRBV3-1/TRBV3-2 | . | . | TGTGCCAGCAGCCAAGCCTATATGTCGGAAGAGGACTATGGCTACACCTTC | CASSQAYMSEEDYGYTF
TRBJ2-1 | TRBV9 | . | TRBD1 | TGTGCCAGCAGCAACAGGGGAAAACATGAGCAGTTCTTC | CASSNRGKHEQFF
TRBJ2-3 | TRBV4-3 | . | TRBD1 | TGCGCCAGCAGCCATTTGGGACAGTACACAGATACGCAGTATTTT | CASSHLGQYTDTQYF
TRBJ2-7 | TRBV5-4 | . | TRBD2 | TGTGCCAGCAGCTTGTGGGGAGGGGAACTAAATACCTACGAGCAGTACTTC | CASSLWGGELNTYEQYF
TRBJ2-6 | TRBV10-2 | once | . | TGCGCCAGCAGTGATACAGGCTCTGGGGCCAACGTCCTGACTTTC | CASSDTGSGANVLTF
TRBJ2-5 | TRBV2 | few | . | TGTGCCAGCAGTTGGGGGCGAGAGACCCAGTACTTC | CASSWGRETQYF
TRBJ1-3 | TRBV7-5 | . | . | TGTGTCAGAAGCTTAGGCGTTAGCTCTGGAAACACCATATATTTT | CVRSLGVSSGNTIYF
TRBJ2-5 | TRBV7-9 | few | . | TGTGCCAGCAGTTGGCCCCGACGGTTAGGAGGGGAGACCCAGTACTTC | CASSWPRRLGGETQYF
TRBJ2-2 | TRBV3-1/TRBV3-2 | . | . | TGTGCCAGCAGCCAAGTTCTCACCGGGGAGCTGTTTTTT | CASSQVLTGELFF
TRBJ1-1 | TRBV2 | . | . | TGTGCCAGCAGTGAACGAAGCTCTGAAGCTTTCTTT | CASSERSSEAFF
TRBJ1-2 | TRBV7-8 | . | . | TGTGCCAGCAGCTCGGGGCGAGGGGGTTGGGATGGCTACACCTTC | CASSSGRGGWDGYTF
TRBJ1-2 | TRBV5-1 | . | . | TGCGCCAGCAGCCGCTCAAAGACAGGAAGCAATGGCTACACCTTC | CASSRSKTGSNGYTF
TRBJ2-5 | TRBV20-1 | . | . | TGCAGTGCTAGAGTTGGCGAGACCCAGTACTTC | CSARVGETQYF